In this sample, the clone carrying this T cell receptor (beta chain) turned up once. cDNA serving as the sequencing template came from extracted, reverse transcribed RNA. Sequencing was performed with immunoSEQ multiplex PCR; in TCRdb, only in-frame clones are kept and a portion is missing. The table includes 150,000 to 180,000 clones, approximately 53% detected once. This sample stems from a study of CD8+ T cells in alopecia areata. Background on the study: The drug, oral tofacitinib, was given to treated patients at 5 to 10 mg twice daily. Dosing spanned 6 to 18 months on tofacitinib, then 6 months off drug.

V lost 5 bases and J lost 6, with 4 bases in between. From germline, CDR1 is GTSNPN and CDR2 SVGIG (reference sequence). CDR3 size: 9 residues. Peripheral blood and lesional scalp punch biopsies came from alopecia areata patients. A FACSAria was used to sort CD4+ and CD8+ T cells. These cells came from PBMCs. The specimen was CD8+ T cells sorted from blood, collected at week 0. This receptor was taken from a human donor with alopecia areata. The rearrangement joins TRBV30 to TRBJ1-1, with D uncertain. CDR3 DNA sequence: TGTGCCTGGGGCCCTGAAGCTTTCTTT. Amino acid sequence: CAWGPEAFF.